Sequencing of this T cell receptor beta chain was carried out in a study of T cells in Graves' hyperthyroidism and ophthalmopathy. Study-level background: Peripheral blood was obtained at initial diagnosis, preceding any treatment.

This CDR3 spans 12 amino acids. V lost 5 bases and J lost 7, with 11 bases in between. Germline lookup yields CDR1 SEHNR and CDR2 FQNEAQ (reference sequence). Amplified TCR beta CDR3 regions came from RNA transcripts. The HTBI primer set drove a first-round RT-PCR of the TCR CDR3. MiXCR, applied by TCRdb to the multiplex PCR reads, yields one record per CDR3 protein. The sample shows about 360,000 distinct CDR3 sequences, over 10% of them seen only once. This clonotype was picked up many times. The chain joins TRBV7-9 to TRBJ1-1; D ambiguous. The receptor was isolated from a woman aged 18-29 years with Graves' hyperthyroidism. The sample comprised blood. The CDR3 sequence is CASSPWEVEAFF. The CDR3 bases are TGTGCCAGCAGCCCCTGGGAAGTTGAAGCTTTCTTT.